These 4 T cell receptor beta chains share one sample of origin, sequenced in a study of tumor and adjacent non-tumor tissue in lung cancer (dated by TCRdb to about 2018). The library was made by multiplex PCR. The reads were generated on an Illumina HiSeq 2500. TCRbeta libraries were built by three rounds of nested PCR using primers (Table S4), following protocols modified from ARM-PCR. TCRdb cleaned the public reads at Q25 with fastp, built clones with MiXCR and kept in-frame beta chains. One record per CDR3 amino acid sequence lists the most common genes and DNA. Across this sample there are around 76,000 distinct CDR3 sequences, with around 76% seen only once. Approximately 40% of the sample is taken by the ten largest. Bulk unsorted tissue served as the source for RNA extraction, and RNA quality was assessed using a NanoDrop ND-1000 and an Agilent 2100. Normal lung samples were distant non-tumor tissue taken more than 3 cm from the tumor edge.

Material: distant non-tumor lung tissue. The receptors shown here come from a man between 65 and 85 years old with non-small cell lung cancer.

This clonotype has a handful of counts. A clone one base away is much larger, so this may be a read error. The rearrangement joins TRBV12-3 or TRBV12-4 to TRBJ2-7; 9 bases line up with TRBD2. With V trimmed by 6 bases and J by 3 bases, 9 bases remained unmatched. The CDR3 totals 15 residues. The DNA for the CDR3 is TGTGCCAGCAGCCACTCAGGCGGGAGGGTCTACGAGCAGTACTTC. Translating it yields CASSHSGGRVYEQYF.

Regarding this clonotype: Germline is not matched at one junction end, which may reflect a read error. The chain couples TRBV10-3 to TRBJ2-5; 7 bases agree with TRBD2. Germline V gene sequence: CDR1 ENHRY, CDR2 SYGVKD. The CDR3 is 15 amino acids. CDR3 sequence reads: CVINESTAGPETQYF. The DNA of the CDR3 is TGTGTCATCAATGAGTCCACAGCGGGACCAGAGACCCAGTACTTC.

Of note for this clonotype: At one end, the junction sequence differs from germline, possibly due to a read error. The CDR3 DNA follows: TGTGACAGCAGTGTGCCGGATCAGCCACAGCATTTT. It yields the protein CDSSVPDQPQHF. The chain recombines TRBV6-6 with TRBJ1-5; D not certain. Germline CDR1 and CDR2: MNHNY and SVGAGI (reference sequence). The CDR3 covers 12 residues.

In the case of this clonotype: An end of the junction does not agree with germline; a read error may underlie this. DNA for the CDR3: TGTGCCAGCAGTTCCGACAGGCGGCGTTTTCAGACCCAGCATTTT. Its translation is CASSSDRRRFQTQHF. The V and J genes are TRBV6-2 or TRBV6-3 and TRBJ1-5, with TRBD1 as a possible D gene (6 bases). The CDR3 is 15 amino acids. In germline, CDR1 is MNHEY, CDR2 SVGEGT.